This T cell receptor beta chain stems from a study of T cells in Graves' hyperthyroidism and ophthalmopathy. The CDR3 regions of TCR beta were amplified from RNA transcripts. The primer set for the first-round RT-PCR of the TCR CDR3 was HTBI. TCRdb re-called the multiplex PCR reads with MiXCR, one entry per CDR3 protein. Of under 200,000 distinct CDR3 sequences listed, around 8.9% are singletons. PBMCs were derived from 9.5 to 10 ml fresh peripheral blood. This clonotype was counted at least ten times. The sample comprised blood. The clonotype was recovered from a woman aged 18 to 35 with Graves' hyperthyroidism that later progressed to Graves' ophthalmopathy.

CDR3 sequence reads: CASSSWTSGGTDTQYF. CDR3 nucleotides: TGTGCCAGCAGTAGCTGGACTAGCGGGGGGACAGATACGCAGTATTTT. The chain carries TRBV12-3 or TRBV12-4 and TRBJ2-3; TRBD2 matches 14 bases. The V gene end was trimmed by 5 bases and the J gene end by 3 bases; junction bases not matched to a gene: 4. The CDR3 runs to 16 residues.